A single sample is the source of the 27 T cell receptor beta chains below, sequenced in a study of blood T cell repertoires in COVID-19. Sequencing was performed with immunoSEQ multiplex PCR; in TCRdb, only in-frame clones are kept and a portion is missing. The sample gives about 300,000 clones, around 82% of which show up once; roughly 1.1% is in the top ten. The sample was peripheral blood. These receptors originate from a woman aged 45 to 65 with acute or convalescent COVID-19.

The chain combines TRBV4-2 with TRBJ1-5, with D perhaps TRBD1 (5 bases). Per the germline V gene, CDR1 is LGHNA and CDR2 is YNFKEQ. The V end was cut by 0 bases, the J end by 6 bases, with 12 bases between. The CDR3 runs 15 residues. CDR3 nucleotide sequence: TGTGCCAGCAGCCAAGATCGGCAGGGAGGTCAGCCCCAGCATTTT. As protein: CASSQDRQGGQPQHF.

The V and J genes are TRBV13 and TRBJ1-2; D is undetermined. The V end was cut by 5 bases, the J end by 4 bases, with 8 bases between. The CDR3 has 12 amino acids. Germline CDR1 is PRHDT and CDR2 is FYEKMQ (reference sequence). The CDR3 protein is CASSLAAYGYTF. CDR3 nucleotides: TGTGCCAGCAGCCTGGCCGCCTATGGCTACACCTTC.

The chain carries TRBV7-9 and TRBJ2-5, with D perhaps TRBD1 (5 bases). The germline V gene has CDR1 SEHNR and CDR2 FQNEAQ (reference sequence). This CDR3 region has 13 residues. Trimming pared 2 bases from V and 1 base from J, leaving 5 bases between. The DNA for the CDR3 is TGTGCCAGCAGCTTACAGGGCCAAGAGACCCAGTACTTC. This sequence encodes CASSLQGQETQYF.

The V gene is TRBV9, the J gene TRBJ2-7; 7 nucleotides line up with TRBD2. The junction had 4 bases not matched to a gene; V was cut back by 2 bases and J by 2 bases. Looked up from germline, CDR1 is SGDLS and CDR2 is YYNGEE. There are 14 residues in the CDR3. The CDR3 coding sequence is TGTGCCAGCAGCGTTAGCGGGCAGACCTACGAGCAGTACTTC. It yields the protein CASSVSGQTYEQYF.

The chain carries TRBV5-1 and TRBJ1-2; D gene ambiguous. The ends were cut back, 3 bases at V and 4 bases at J, with 13 bases in the middle. The CDR3 loop spans 14 amino acids. CDR1 and CDR2 from the germline V gene are SGHRS and YFSETQ. The CDR3 coding sequence is TGCGCCAGCAGCTCTTCACAGTTTCCCTATGGCTACACCTTC. It specifies CASSSSQFPYGYTF. Drawing the rest from reference TRBV5-1 and TRBJ1-2, the complete variable domain is KAGVTQTPRYLIKTRGQQVTLSCSPISGHRSVSWYQQTPGQGLQFLFEYFSETQRNKGNFPGRFSGRQFSNSRSEMNVSTLELGDSALYLCASSSSQFPYGYTFGSGTRLTVV.

The V gene is TRBV7-2, the J gene TRBJ2-1; TRBD2 matches 13 bases. Germline V gene sequence: CDR1 SGHTA, CDR2 FQGNSA. This CDR3 spans 15 amino acids. Trimming took 8 bases from V and 4 from J; bases not matched to a gene: 5. CDR3 nucleotide sequence: TGTGCCAGCTTGACTAGCGGGGGGTATTACAATGAGCAGTTCTTC. This sequence encodes CASLTSGGYYNEQFF.

This clone has a single count. The chain has TRBV12-3 or TRBV12-4 and TRBJ1-2, with D possibly TRBD1 on 5 matching bases. This CDR3 contains 11 residues. V was cut by 6 bases and J by 3 bases, with 5 bases left in between. The CDR3 loop reads CASRTDYGYTF. The CDR3 DNA reads as TGTGCCAGCAGGACAGACTATGGCTACACCTTC.

The chain has TRBV6-1 and TRBJ1-4; D perhaps matches TRBD1 (6 bases). This CDR3 region has 19 residues. Germline V lookup: CDR1 MNHNS, CDR2 SASEGT. V was cut by 0 bases and J by 10 bases, with 27 bases left in between. This chain's CDR3 is CASSEALQNRDTLGLKLFF. The CDR3, as DNA: TGTGCCAGCAGTGAAGCGCTTCAGAACAGGGATACTTTGGGTTTAAAACTGTTTTTT.

This chain connects TRBV30 to TRBJ1-2; a possible D gene is TRBD1 (6 bases). This CDR3 region has 12 residues. V was clipped by 2 bases and J by 9 bases, with 13 bases between them. The germline CDR1 and CDR2 sequences are GTSNPN and SVGIG (reference sequence). The DNA of the CDR3 is TGTGCCTGGAGTCTGGGGGCGTACCGCTACACCTTC. Protein sequence: CAWSLGAYRYTF.

V gene TRBV6-5 combines with J gene TRBJ2-7; 9 bases are shared with TRBD1. Trimming cost V 4 bases and J 5 bases; bases outside gene matches: 6. Germline-derived CDR1 and CDR2 are MNHEY and SVGAGI. The CDR3 is made up of 14 amino acids. The CDR3 region is CASSWDRVGNEQYV. The CDR3 DNA reads TGTGCCAGCAGTTGGGACAGGGTGGGGAACGAGCAGTACGTC.

The genes are TRBV27 and TRBJ2-2; tentative D call: TRBD2 (5 bases). The CDR3 spans 16 residues. The ends were cut back, 5 bases at V and 3 bases at J, with 16 bases in the middle. The germline V gene has CDR1 MNHEY and CDR2 SMNVEV (reference sequence). In DNA, the CDR3 is TGTGCCAGCAGTCTCTCCCCCTCGGGGTACACCGGGGAGCTGTTTTTT. This codes for CASSLSPSGYTGELFF.

The rearrangement links TRBV5-1 to TRBJ1-2; D possibly corresponds to TRBD1 (6 bases). Per germline, CDR1 SGHRS and CDR2 YFSETQ. The CDR3 has 13 amino acids. V shed 7 bases and J shed 6 bases, with 16 bases lying between them. Here the CDR3 DNA reads TGCGCCAGCCACCACGGACAGAGGGATGGCTACACCTTC. It translates to CASHHGQRDGYTF.

The J gene is TRBJ1-4, the V gene TRBV19, with D possibly matching TRBD1 (6 bases). Trimming pared 3 bases from V and 0 bases from J, leaving 20 bases between. Germline CDR1 LNHDA, CDR2 SQIVND (reference sequence). CDR3 length: 19 amino acids. As DNA, the CDR3 is TGTGCCAGTAGTATCAGCCCTTCCTCAACAGGGACAACTAATGAAAAACTGTTTTTT. Translation: CASSISPSSTGTTNEKLFF.

The gene calls are TRBV27 and TRBJ2-1; 7 nucleotides line up with TRBD1. The CDR3 has 15 residues. Germline V gene sequence: CDR1 MNHEY, CDR2 SMNVEV (reference sequence). V trimming: 2 bases; J trimming: 4 bases; junction bases outside the gene matches: 5. The CDR3 loop reads CASSLEDRLYNEQFF. DNA of the CDR3: TGTGCCAGCAGTTTAGAGGACAGGCTATACAATGAGCAGTTCTTC.

This chain joins TRBV5-6 and TRBJ1-5, with 9 bases identical to TRBD1. CDR1 SGHDT and CDR2 YYEEEE come from the germline V gene. The CDR3 sequence is 15 residues long. J was trimmed by 2 bases and V by 0 bases; bases with no gene match: 0. The CDR3 reads CASSLGQGGNQPQHF. The CDR3 DNA reads TGTGCCAGCAGCTTGGGACAGGGGGGCAATCAGCCCCAGCATTTT.

The chain has TRBV7-9 and TRBJ1-6, with 10 bases that match TRBD1. Germline lookup yields CDR1 SEHNR and CDR2 FQNEAQ (reference sequence). Trimming cost V 5 bases and J 9 bases; bases outside gene matches: 10. This CDR3 has 16 residues. DNA for the CDR3: TGTGCCAGCAGCCTAGGAAAGGGACAGGGGAGTTCACCCCTCCACTTT. The encoded protein is CASSLGKGQGSSPLHF.

For this clone: The sample carries other DNA sequences with the same CDR3. This sequence joins TRBV2 and TRBJ2-1; D is unresolved. The CDR3 loop spans 13 amino acids. Looked up from germline, CDR1 is SNHLY and CDR2 is FYNNEI. Trimming pared 1 base from V and 4 bases from J, leaving 5 bases between. The CDR3 DNA is TGTGCCAGCAGTGAAGGTAGATACAATGAGCAGTTCTTC. This sequence encodes CASSEGRYNEQFF.

The rearrangement uses TRBV28 and TRBJ1-5; tentative D call: TRBD1 (5 bases). This CDR3 spans 15 amino acids. CDR1 is MDHEN, CDR2 SYDVKM, per germline. The V end lost 4 bases, the J end lost 5 bases, and 15 bases lay between the germline ends. The CDR3 bases are TGTGCCAGCAGTTCGGACACCCCTTATGATCAGCCCCAGCATTTT. Translation gives CASSSDTPYDQPQHF.

The chain joins TRBV6-1 to TRBJ1-5; 8 positions agree with TRBD1. The CDR3 is 15 amino acids. Germline V gene lookup returns CDR1 MNHNS and CDR2 SASEGT. The V segment lost 2 bases and the J segment 4 bases; nucleotides outside the gene matches: 4. The CDR3: CASSEMDRVNQPQHF. DNA of the CDR3: TGTGCCAGCAGTGAAATGGACAGGGTGAATCAGCCCCAGCATTTT.

The count of this clone is one. The chain is built from TRBV11-3 and TRBJ2-5; TRBD2 aligns across 7 bases. The V segment lost 3 bases and the J segment 1 base; nucleotides outside the gene matches: 11. Germline V gene lookup returns CDR1 SGHNT and CDR2 YENEEA. This CDR3 region has 17 residues. The CDR3 is CASSFGGSSGGQETQYF. The CDR3 nucleotides read TGTGCCAGCAGCTTCGGCGGGAGCTCTGGGGGCCAAGAGACCCAGTACTTC.

The CDR3 coding sequence is TGCAGTGCTAGTAGTCCGGGACAGGGGGGAACAGATACGCAGTATTTT. Its protein is CSASSPGQGGTDTQYF. The J gene is TRBJ2-3, the V gene TRBV20-1, with 11 bases aligning to TRBD1. Germline loops: CDR1 DFQATT, CDR2 SNEGSKA (reference sequence). The CDR3 contains 16 residues. Losses at the gene ends were 3 bases for V and 3 bases for J; bases not matched to a gene: 8.

The chain has TRBV7-9 and TRBJ1-2; D gene uncertain. The V end was cut by 2 bases, the J end by 4 bases, with 5 bases between. Germline-derived CDR1 and CDR2 are SEHNR and FQNEAQ (reference sequence). This CDR3 comprises 12 residues. For the CDR3, the DNA is TGTGCCAGCAGCTTAAACAGCTATGGCTACACCTTC. Translation: CASSLNSYGYTF.

This clone came up a few times. This sequence joins TRBV6-1 and TRBJ1-2; 10 nucleotides line up with TRBD1. V lost 1 base, J lost 6 bases, and 8 bases stayed unmatched. The CDR3 contains 16 residues. CDR1 is MNHNS and CDR2 is SASEGT in the germline V gene. The CDR3 DNA reads TGTGCCAGCAGTGAAGGACGGGGGACAGGGGTTGATGGCTACACCTTC. Protein: CASSEGRGTGVDGYTF.

The chain carries TRBV4-1 and TRBJ1-2; the D gene is possibly TRBD1 (5 bases). Germline CDR1 MGHRA, CDR2 YSYEKL. The CDR3 has 16 residues. V was pared by 4 bases and J by 2 bases, with 17 bases between. CDR3 nucleotides: TGCGCCAGCAGCCGAGAAGTACAGGTTCTCAACTATGGCTACACCTTC. This codes for CASSREVQVLNYGYTF.

The V call is TRBV19, the J call TRBJ1-3; D unresolved. V dropped 3 bases and J dropped 0 bases, with 15 bases sitting between them. Looked up from germline, CDR1 is LNHDA and CDR2 is SQIVND (reference sequence). This CDR3 contains 17 residues. The DNA of the CDR3 is TGTGCCAGTAGTATTCGGGCAGGACTTAACTCTGGAAACACCATATATTTT. Translation: CASSIRAGLNSGNTIYF.

The chain has TRBV6-5 and TRBJ1-1; no reliable D call. V dropped 0 bases and J dropped 3 bases, with 8 bases sitting between them. CDR1 and CDR2 from the germline V gene are MNHEY and SVGAGI. The CDR3 totals 14 residues. CDR3 in amino acids: CASSYSTRYTEAFF. As DNA, the CDR3 is TGTGCCAGCAGTTACTCCACTAGGTACACTGAAGCTTTCTTT.

The V gene is TRBV29-1, the J gene TRBJ2-3; no clear D. CDR1 SQVTM and CDR2 ANQGSEA come from the germline V gene. The CDR3 runs 12 residues. Trimming stripped 4 bases from V and 1 base from J, with 6 bases between. In DNA, the CDR3 is TGCAGCGTTGTATTTGGCACAGATACGCAGTATTTT. Translating it yields CSVVFGTDTQYF.